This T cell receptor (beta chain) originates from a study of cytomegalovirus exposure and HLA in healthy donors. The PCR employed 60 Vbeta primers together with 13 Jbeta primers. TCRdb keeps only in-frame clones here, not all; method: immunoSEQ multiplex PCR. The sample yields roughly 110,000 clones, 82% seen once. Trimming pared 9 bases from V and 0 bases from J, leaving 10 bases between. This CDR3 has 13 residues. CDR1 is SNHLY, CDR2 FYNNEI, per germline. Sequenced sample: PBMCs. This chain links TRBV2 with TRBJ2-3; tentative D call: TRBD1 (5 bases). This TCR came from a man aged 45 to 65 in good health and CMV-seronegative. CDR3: CASTGTSTDTQYF. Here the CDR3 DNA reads TGTGCCAGTACAGGTACTAGCACAGATACGCAGTATTTT.